This T cell receptor (beta chain) originates from a study of cytomegalovirus exposure and HLA in healthy donors. Whole-study findings and limits: The study designated 160 or so TCR beta chains cytomegalovirus-associated.

Trimming took off 3 bases at V and 2 bases at J, with 8 bases between the two ends. The CDR3 runs to 14 residues. The germline CDR1 and CDR2 sequences are LNHDA and SQIVND (reference sequence). Donors were nominally healthy when sampled, though unrecorded immune exposures were likely. There are a few counts of this clone. Antigen: not known. The PCR was carried out with 60 Vbeta primers and 13 Jbeta primers. Method: immunoSEQ multiplex PCR; TCRdb's copy keeps in-frame clones and lacks some. The table lists about 60,000 clones, approximately 77% of them singletons. The specimen was PBMCs. This rearrangement joins TRBV19 to TRBJ1-5; a weak D match, TRBD1 (5 bases). This TCR derives from a woman aged 40 to 49 in good health and CMV-seropositive. DNA for the CDR3: TGTGCCAGTAGTATCTGGGGGGGCAATCAGCCCCAGCATTTT. Translating it yields CASSIWGGNQPQHF.